This TCR beta chain emerged from a study of shared clonotypes between healthy human individuals. Study-wide results and caveats: Represented diversity, genetic and exposure-history alike, was limited by few donors.

This clone was seen just once. Its cognate antigen is unknown. The CDR3 is 16 amino acids. J was trimmed by 3 bases and V by 3 bases; bases with no gene match: 7. Looked up from germline, CDR1 is LGHNT and CDR2 is FRNRAP. Healthy and HIV-negative, the adult donors had no recent acute infections or vaccinations. Genomic DNA of every subset was divided equally among multiple immunoSEQ plates. Some clones are missing from TCRdb's copy, which holds only in-frame ones; the method was immunoSEQ multiplex PCR. The sample carries more than 550,000 clones, about 92% recorded once. The sequenced sample was memory CD8+ T cells from PBMCs. The sample's subset: CD45RO+ cells pooled with CCR7-negative TemRA cells. The origin of this receptor is a man between 18 and 29 years old in good health. Some clones in this sample may be carry-over from other donors' samples. J is TRBJ2-3 and V is TRBV12-5; 9 bases fit TRBD1. The CDR3 bases are TGTGCTAGTGGTTTAGGACCGGGACAGGGAACAGATACGCAGTATTTT. Translating it yields CASGLGPGQGTDTQYF.